A single sample gave rise to the 31 T cell receptor beta chains below, sequenced in a study of blood T cell repertoires in COVID-19. TCRdb's table, derived via immunoSEQ multiplex PCR, lists solely in-frame clones and lacks some. Here the sample spans roughly 100,000 clones, about 80% being singletons. The sample was peripheral blood. Receptors were obtained from a human donor in a cohort sampled during active COVID-19.

The V and J genes are TRBV11-3 and TRBJ2-7, with 9 nucleotides matching TRBD2. Germline V lookup: CDR1 SGHNT, CDR2 YENEEA. This CDR3 is 14 amino acids long. V lost 5 bases and J lost 0; bases outside the gene matches: 2. In DNA form, the CDR3 reads TGTGCCAGCAGCCCGACTAGCGGCTCCTACGAGCAGTACTTC. Protein sequence: CASSPTSGSYEQYF.

CDR3 DNA sequence: TGTGCCAGCAGCTCGGGACAGACACGAGCCCAGCATTTT. It yields the protein CASSSGQTRAQHF. The chain combines TRBV5-6 with TRBJ1-5; 7 bases agree with TRBD1. The CDR3 is 13 amino acids. J lost 11 bases, V lost 3 bases, and 8 bases had no gene match. Germline loops: CDR1 SGHDT, CDR2 YYEEEE.

V gene TRBV7-2 combines with J gene TRBJ1-3; maybe TRBD1 (6 bases). CDR1 is SGHTA and CDR2 is FQGNSA in the germline V gene. The CDR3 is 15 amino acids. V lost 5 bases to trimming and J lost 3 bases, with 14 bases between them. Here the CDR3 reads CASSLTGLGGNTIYF. The CDR3 nucleotides are TGTGCCAGCAGCCTAACAGGGTTGGGTGGAAACACCATATATTTT.

The chain recombines TRBV5-4 with TRBJ1-6, with D perhaps matching TRBD1 (5 bases). CDR3 length equals 15 residues. Per germline, CDR1 SGHNT and CDR2 YYREEE (reference sequence). V lost 5 bases to trimming and J lost 8 bases, with 17 bases between them. CDR3 residues: CASSPTSGGDSPLHF. The CDR3 DNA reads TGTGCCAGCAGTCCAACCAGCGGGGGAGATTCACCCCTCCACTTT.

The chain couples TRBV6-1 to TRBJ2-5; 9 bases agree with TRBD2. The CDR3 contains 16 residues. Trimming took 2 bases from V and 5 from J; bases not matched to a gene: 9. Germline assignment: CDR1 MNHNS and CDR2 SASEGT. The CDR3 nucleotides are TGTGCCAGCAGTGAACTTAGCGGGAGAGGTTATGAGACCCAGTACTTC. This sequence encodes CASSELSGRGYETQYF.

For this clone: At the DNA level, this CDR3 is encoded by other sequences in the same sample as well. This chain connects TRBV14 to TRBJ1-1, with a weak D call TRBD1 (5 bases). CDR3 length equals 13 residues. V lost 4 bases, J lost 5 bases, and 11 bases lay in between. Germline V CDR1 and CDR2: SGHDN, FVKESK. The DNA for the CDR3 is TGTGCCAGCAGCCCCCAGGGTTATACTGAAGCTTTCTTT. Encoded protein: CASSPQGYTEAFF.

This clone was observed a handful of times. This chain joins TRBV7-6 and TRBJ2-7; possibly TRBD2 for D (6 bases). Germline CDR1 is SGHVS and CDR2 is FNYEAQ. V lost 5 bases, J lost 6 bases, and 23 bases lay in between. The length of the CDR3 is 16 residues. CDR3 loop: CASSIRLVLNSGEQYF. The DNA for the CDR3 is TGTGCCAGCAGCATCAGACTAGTGCTCAACTCTGGCGAGCAGTACTTC.

The rearrangement links TRBV7-9 to TRBJ1-4, with 10 bases identical to TRBD1. V trimming: 1 base; J trimming: 7 bases; junction bases outside the gene matches: 9. CDR1 is SEHNR and CDR2 is FQNEAQ in the germline V gene (reference sequence). This CDR3 has 17 amino acids. The CDR3 nucleotides read TGTGCCAGCAGCTTAGGACGGGGTCGGGACAGGGGTGAAAAACTGTTTTTT. Translation gives CASSLGRGRDRGEKLFF.

The chain recombines TRBV28 with TRBJ2-7, with TRBD1 matching 8 bases. The J segment lost 0 bases and the V segment lost 6 bases, leaving 7 bases of the junction unmatched. The CDR3 extends over 15 amino acids. Per germline, CDR1 MDHEN and CDR2 SYDVKM. This CDR3 reads CASSRYRGSSYEQYF. The CDR3 DNA is TGTGCCAGCAGCAGATACAGGGGGAGCTCCTACGAGCAGTACTTC.

The V call is TRBV10-3, the J call TRBJ2-3; 8 bases are a match to TRBD2. The V gene's germline CDR1 is ENHRY and CDR2 SYGVKD. This CDR3 has 12 residues. V was clipped by 3 bases and J by 9 bases; unmatched bases: 2. This chain's CDR3 is CAISDLAGTQYF. As DNA, the CDR3 is TGTGCCATCAGTGACCTAGCGGGCACGCAGTATTTT.

The chain employs TRBV28 and TRBJ1-1, with 11 bases matching TRBD1. The CDR3 runs to 17 residues. The V and J ends lost 4 bases and 1 base, in that order; junction bases with no gene match: 8. Per the germline V gene, CDR1 is MDHEN and CDR2 is SYDVKM. This chain's CDR3 is CASSSSGQGARNTEAFF. In DNA form, the CDR3 reads TGTGCCAGCAGTTCCTCCGGACAGGGGGCGCGGAACACTGAAGCTTTCTTT. Using reference TRBV28 and TRBJ1-1 for the parts outside the CDR3, the full variable domain is DVKVTQSSRYLVKRTGEKVFLECVQDMDHENMFWYRQDPGLGLRLIYFSYDVKMKEKGDIPEGYSVSREKKERFSLILESASTNQTSMYLCASSSSGQGARNTEAFFGQGTRLTVV.

The rearrangement uses TRBV27 and TRBJ2-7, with D possibly matching TRBD1 (6 bases). The ends were cut back, 4 bases at V and 2 bases at J, with 15 bases in the middle. Germline V gene sequence: CDR1 MNHEY, CDR2 SMNVEV (reference sequence). This CDR3 spans 15 amino acids. CDR3 region: CASSSLSTGTYEQYF. The CDR3 nucleotides are TGTGCCAGCAGTTCCCTGAGTACAGGGACCTACGAGCAGTACTTC.

The chain joins TRBV6-5 to TRBJ1-1, with D perhaps TRBD1 (5 bases). V shed 6 bases and J shed 2 bases, with 13 bases lying between them. The germline V gene has CDR1 MNHEY and CDR2 SVGAGI. The CDR3 totals 14 residues. CDR3 amino acids: CASSQRQLNTEAFF. The CDR3 DNA reads as TGTGCCAGCAGCCAGCGACAGCTCAACACTGAAGCTTTCTTT.

J is TRBJ1-1 and V is TRBV10-3; 10 bases are a match to TRBD1. The CDR3 has 14 residues. The trim removed 6 bases at V and 5 bases at J, leaving 6 bases unmatched. Germline assignment: CDR1 ENHRY and CDR2 SYGVKD. The CDR3 reads CAISRDRGETEAFF. CDR3 in DNA: TGTGCCATCAGCCGGGACAGGGGTGAAACTGAAGCTTTCTTT.

This chain links TRBV5-1 with TRBJ2-5; 14 bases fit TRBD2. Looked up from germline, CDR1 is SGHRS and CDR2 is YFSETQ. This CDR3 contains 18 residues. Trimming at V came to 0 bases and at J to 4 bases, leaving 8 bases not matched to a gene. The CDR3 is CASSLDPGTSGRRETQYF. In DNA, the CDR3 is TGCGCCAGCAGCTTGGATCCCGGGACTAGCGGGAGAAGAGAGACCCAGTACTTC.

This clone has only one observation. V is TRBV4-1 and J is TRBJ2-7; TRBD1 matches 9 bases. The CDR3 has 15 residues. CDR1 and CDR2 from the germline V gene are MGHRA and YSYEKL. V lost 1 base and J lost 6; bases outside the gene matches: 7. The CDR3 DNA follows: TGCGCCAGCAGCCAAGTTGAGACAGGGGGTTTCGAGCAGTACTTC. Protein product: CASSQVETGGFEQYF.

The chain has TRBV5-1 and TRBJ1-1; D not certain. Germline lookup yields CDR1 SGHRS and CDR2 YFSETQ. CDR3 length: 12 residues. The germline V and J ends were trimmed by 2 bases and 3 bases, with 5 bases remaining between them. The CDR3 is CASSFGDTEAFF. CDR3 DNA sequence: TGCGCCAGCAGCTTCGGGGACACTGAAGCTTTCTTT.

This chain connects TRBV19 to TRBJ2-5; 7 bases agree with TRBD2. This CDR3 comprises 18 residues. V lost 3 bases to trimming and J lost 5 bases; unmatched junction nucleotides: 18. The germline CDR1 and CDR2 sequences are LNHDA and SQIVND (reference sequence). This CDR3 is CASSMGRGGGSRVETQYF. CDR3 nucleotide sequence: TGTGCCAGTAGTATGGGGAGGGGCGGCGGGAGCAGGGTGGAGACCCAGTACTTC.

The chain carries TRBV7-9 and TRBJ1-2, with TRBD1 matching over 9 bases. V dropped 8 bases and J dropped 6; count of bases not matched to a gene: 16. The length of the CDR3 is 16 residues. Germline loops: CDR1 SEHNR, CDR2 FQNEAQ (reference sequence). DNA of the CDR3: TGTGCCAGCCGCCCCAGCGGACAGGGGATATACGATGGCTACACCTTC. Its translation is CASRPSGQGIYDGYTF. The full variable domain, rest sourced from reference TRBV7-9 and TRBJ1-2, is DTGVSQNPRHKITKRGQNVTFRCDPISEHNRLYWYRQTLGQGPEFLTYFQNEAQLEKSRLLSDRFSAERPKGSFSTLEIQRTEQGDSAMYLCASRPSGQGIYDGYTFGSGTRLTVV.

The CDR3 DNA reads TGTGCCAGCAGCGCGGGGAGCGGGGGACTGGAGTACGAGCAGTACTTC. It translates to CASSAGSGGLEYEQYF. The chain couples TRBV9 to TRBJ2-7; 8 positions agree with TRBD2. Germline CDR1 is SGDLS and CDR2 is YYNGEE. The CDR3 is made up of 16 amino acids. The J segment lost 4 bases and the V segment lost 3 bases, leaving 12 bases of the junction unmatched.

The rearrangement uses TRBV12-2 and TRBJ2-1; TRBD2, the D gene given by the table, was not confirmed from the DNA. TRBV12-2 is reported as a pseudogene. The CDR3 extends over 19 amino acids. The DNA for the CDR3 is TGTGCAAGTCGCTTATGCCGACTTAAGGACTATCAATACAACAATGAGCAGTTCTTC. This gives the protein CASRLCRLKDYQYNNEQFF.

The genes are TRBV6-5 and TRBJ2-5, with 10 bases aligning to TRBD1. Germline CDR1 is MNHEY and CDR2 is SVGAGI. The CDR3 covers 13 residues. V trimming: 6 bases; J trimming: 8 bases; junction bases outside the gene matches: 6. CDR3 protein: CASRLGTGATQYF. The CDR3 DNA follows: TGTGCCAGCAGGCTAGGGACAGGGGCTACCCAGTACTTC.

In its sample, this clone was seen once. V gene TRBV15 combines with J gene TRBJ2-6; TRBD1 aligns across 8 bases. Per germline, CDR1 LNHNV and CDR2 YYDKDF (reference sequence). The ends lost 2 bases at V and 0 bases at J; junction bases unmatched: 9. CDR3 length: 19 residues. The CDR3 nucleotides are TGTGCCACCAGCAGAACGTGGGACAGGCCAATCTCTGGGGCCAACGTCCTGACTTTC. This gives the protein CATSRTWDRPISGANVLTF.

The chain carries TRBV11-2 and TRBJ1-1; D gene ambiguous. Between the trimmed V and J ends, which lost 5 bases and 5 bases, there was a span of 15 bases. The V gene's germline CDR1 is SGHAT and CDR2 FQNNGV. This CDR3 has 14 amino acids. CDR3 residues: CASSLRVSETEAFF. In nucleotides, the CDR3 is TGTGCCAGCAGCCTACGGGTCTCGGAAACTGAAGCTTTCTTT.

The chain recombines TRBV5-1 with TRBJ2-7; D is ambiguous. Trimming pared 5 bases from V and 3 bases from J, leaving 15 bases between. The germline gives CDR1 SGHRS, CDR2 YFSETQ. This CDR3 has 14 residues. In DNA form, the CDR3 reads TGCGCCAGCAGTATGACAAACTTAAACTACGAGCAGTACTTC. Amino acid sequence: CASSMTNLNYEQYF.

The J gene is TRBJ2-6, the V gene TRBV7-9; no definite D call. The V gene lost 5 bases and the J gene lost 4 bases, with 6 bases spanning the gap. Per the germline V gene, CDR1 is SEHNR and CDR2 is FQNEAQ (reference sequence). This CDR3 region has 13 residues. The CDR3 here is CASSPRGANVLTF. As DNA, the CDR3 is TGTGCCAGCAGCCCCAGAGGGGCCAACGTCCTGACTTTC. Filled out from reference TRBV7-9 and TRBJ2-6, the complete variable domain reads DTGVSQNPRHKITKRGQNVTFRCDPISEHNRLYWYRQTLGQGPEFLTYFQNEAQLEKSRLLSDRFSAERPKGSFSTLEIQRTEQGDSAMYLCASSPRGANVLTFGAGSRLTVL.

In its sample, this clone was seen a few times. In DNA form, the CDR3 reads TGTGCCAGCAGCTTGGAAACAGGGGGGAGTCAGCCCCAGCATTTT. Its protein product is CASSLETGGSQPQHF. The chain has TRBV5-5 and TRBJ1-5; TRBD1 agrees at 8 bases. From germline, CDR1 is SGHKS and CDR2 YYEKEE (reference sequence). Germline trimming cut 0 bases from V and 6 bases from J; bases unmatched to any gene: 5. The CDR3 is 15 residues long.

This chain connects TRBV3-1 (or the pseudogene TRBV3-2) to TRBJ2-1; D perhaps matches TRBD1 (5 bases). The CDR3 sequence is 14 residues long. Looked up from germline, CDR1 is LGHDT and CDR2 is YNNKEL (reference sequence). The V end lost 1 base, the J end lost 7 bases, and 11 bases lay between the germline ends. The CDR3, as DNA: TGTGCCAGCAGCCAAGTCTCAGGGAAGAATGAGCAGTTCTTC. Its protein product is CASSQVSGKNEQFF.

The V gene is TRBV18, the J gene TRBJ1-4; D remains unclear. The V end was cut by 2 bases, the J end by 4 bases, with 14 bases between. This CDR3 is built from 16 residues. Germline-derived CDR1 and CDR2 are KGHSH and LQKENI. The CDR3 sequence is CASSPLETGYNEKLFF. The CDR3 coding sequence is TGTGCCAGCTCACCATTGGAAACCGGGTATAATGAAAAACTGTTTTTT.

The chain is built from TRBV5-4 and TRBJ2-3; 7 bases agree with TRBD1. From germline, CDR1 is SGHNT and CDR2 YYREEE (reference sequence). J was trimmed by 1 base and V by 5 bases; bases with no gene match: 13. The CDR3 contains 17 residues. CDR3 loop: CASRSTGPNVGTDTQYF. DNA for the CDR3: TGTGCCAGCAGATCGACAGGGCCTAACGTTGGCACAGATACGCAGTATTTT.

V and J are TRBV29-1 and TRBJ1-1; D uncertain. The CDR3 has 11 residues. With 5 bases removed from V and 1 base from J, the gap between germline ends came to 5 bases. Germline V lookup: CDR1 SQVTM, CDR2 ANQGSEA. The CDR3 region is CSVRPNTEAFF. The CDR3 nucleotides are TGCAGCGTTCGTCCGAACACTGAAGCTTTCTTT.